This TCR beta chain comes out of a study of shared clonotypes between healthy human individuals. Overall study context: The composition of the donors was a couple of women and a few men aged 18 to 49.

Study results and limitations: Collection of samples was limited to blood; tissue repertoires likely differ.

Both subsets, CD45RA+ naive and CD45RA-negative memory, were split from the CD4+ cells. As handled by the study authors: For the immunoSEQ data, sequences were junction-only without quality scores, so filtering differed. Profiled with immunoSEQ multiplex PCR; TCRdb holds only in-frame clones, not every one. V and J calls plus clone size are reproduced from that table; the DNA served to infer D and trimming. Of a few million clones listed, around nine tenths are singletons. The CDR3 is made up of 14 amino acids. Trimming cost V 5 bases and J 2 bases, with 11 bases left between them. Germline values: CDR1 SGHNT, CDR2 YENEEA. Regarding this clone: Its antigen is not identified.

The clonotype originates from a man aged 18 to 35 in good health. V is TRBV11-3 and J is TRBJ2-3; D might be TRBD1 (5 bases). The sequenced sample was naive CD4+ T cells sorted from blood. The subset denotes: CD45RA+ positively selected. CDR3 DNA sequence: TGTGCCAGCAGCCACCGACAGACCACAGATACGCAGTATTTT. It specifies CASSHRQTTDTQYF. Drawing the rest from reference TRBV11-3 and TRBJ2-3, the complete variable domain is EAGVVQSPRYKIIEKKQPVAFWCNPISGHNTLYWYLQNLGQGPELLIRYENEEAVDDSQLPKDRFSAERLKGVDSTLKIQPAELGDSAVYLCASSHRQTTDTQYFGPGTRLTVL.